A single T cell receptor (beta chain) is shown here with its context. Its cognate antigen has yet to be identified. Base qualities are missing; no much larger clone stands one base away. The time point label here, explained by the study, means: baseline before first vaccination. The vaccinee samples were drawn from two UK trials, COV001 and COV002, one of which was a single-blind randomized controlled phase 2/3 trial testing AZD1222 (ChAdOx1 nCoV-19) in healthy adults. For TCRbeta chain sequencing, PBMC samples were collected from trial participants at day 0 and at day 28 after the second dose. The data were taken from a study of T cell responses to AZD1222 COVID-19 vaccine (dated by TCRdb to the early 2020s). Context from the whole study: AZD1222 recipients whose second dose came at about 4 weeks and those whose second dose came at about 12 weeks were combined into one group, since spike-specific TCR depth and breadth did not differ between the two schedules. A total of more than 230 trial participants underwent TCR sequencing, of whom about 200 had received two doses of AZD1222 and roughly 26 had received two doses of the MenACWY control vaccine. Trial participants were enrolled into age subgroups of 18-55, 56-69 and 70-plus years, which contained about 150, 28 and 57 TCR-sequenced participants, respectively.

Summary of the overall study and its limitations: After two AZD1222 doses, spike-specific TCR breadth and depth were significantly higher than at day 0 and than in MenACWY recipients. Conclusions about previously exposed vaccinees are limited, since just a handful of AZD1222 recipients were seropositive for SARS-CoV-2 at baseline. Participants were mostly white British and included more females than males, and it was suggested by the authors that clonal diversity may have been underestimated. Nearly half of unique spike-specific TCRs reportedly recognized epitopes outside regions mutated in the B.1.351 and B.1.1.7 variants. In the small 56-69-year group, the increase in depth fell short of significance, most likely because of low power. The whole spike protein was spanned by vaccine-associated CD4 TCRs, and dominant responses were seen in regions 160-218 and 743-854. Because no day 14 peak-response samples were available, the repertoires could be characterized only after the peak T cell response.

The CDR3 regions of human TCRbeta chains were subjected to immunosequencing. The published analysis was carried out like this. Repertoire TCRs were checked for matches against a reference library of SARS-CoV-2-specific TCRs that had been generated using the MIRA antigen-specificity platform. Breadth was defined as the fraction of unique TCRs that were SARS-CoV-2-associated, and depth was defined as the fraction of total T cells that were SARS-CoV-2-associated. Using the MIRA data, each spike-specific TCR was assigned both to the spike region to which the TCR was reactive and to a CD4 or CD8 class. Log10-transformed breadth and depth values were compared by one-way ANOVA with Sidak's multiple comparisons tests. Entries here come from immuneACCESS through TCRdb and include only in-frame sequences with V and J called. Some clones fail to appear in such tables; in the studies checked, an unresolved V gene covers under half of the shortfall, and the cause of the remainder is unknown. The DNA was the basis for D and trimming; V, J and clone size are from that table. This sample comprises 95,000 to 150,000 clones, roughly 90% of them detected only once. The top ten hold more than 4% of the sample.

Inclusive of the bounding cysteine and phenylalanine, the CDR3 is 13 residues long. The read is trimmed to its CDR3 DNA, 39 bases read in frame from base 1. The trim is 6 bases for V and 4 bases for J, with a gap of 12 bases between the germline ends. The CDR1 and CDR2 encoded by the germline V gene are ENHRY and SYGVKD. The sample here was peripheral blood, taken on day 0 of AZD1222 vaccination. This chain joins TRBV10-3 to TRBJ1-2; TRBD1 could be the D gene, as 5 bases match. This TCR was sampled from an adult in good health. The encoded CDR3 is CAISAGGTYGYTF. Here is the DNA: TGTGCCATCAGCGCGGGGGGGACCTATGGCTACACCTTC.